This T cell receptor (beta chain) was found in a study of cytomegalovirus exposure and HLA in healthy donors. Study information: Earlier, 117 million unique TCR beta sequences were recovered from about 200 million T cells by an analysis. The Caucasian-associated ancestry cluster contained about 80% of the roughly 370 genotyped donors. Findings and caveats of the study: With later analysis, a missense DCLRE1C variant became linked to TCR beta V- and J-gene trimming. Further analysis was carried out later, and it showed several of the most significant clusters appearing linked to common viral pathogens.

PCR primers comprised 60 Vbeta and 13 Jbeta primers. The table came from immunoSEQ multiplex PCR; TCRdb's copy has only in-frame clones and leaves some out. Seen here are 130,000 or so clones, more than 75% observed once, and the top ten hold about 3.2%. The CDR3 contains 13 residues. After removal of 5 bases from V and 6 bases from J, the junction contained 5 bases not matched to a gene. Germline CDR1 is KGHSH and CDR2 is LQKENI. As to this clone: Its matching antigen is unknown.

V is TRBV18 and J is TRBJ1-2; the match to TRBD1 covers 8 bases. This TCR was sampled from a man between 18 and 35 years old in good health and CMV-seropositive. The sample comprised PBMCs. The CDR3 is CASSKGQVDGYTF. CDR3 nucleotides: TGTGCCAGCTCAAAGGGACAGGTTGATGGCTACACCTTC.